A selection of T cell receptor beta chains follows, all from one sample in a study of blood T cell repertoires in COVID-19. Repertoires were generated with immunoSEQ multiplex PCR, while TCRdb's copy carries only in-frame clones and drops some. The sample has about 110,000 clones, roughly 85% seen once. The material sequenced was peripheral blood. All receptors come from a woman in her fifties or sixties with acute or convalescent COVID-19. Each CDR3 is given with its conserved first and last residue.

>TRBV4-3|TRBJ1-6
CASSQEVANSPLHF
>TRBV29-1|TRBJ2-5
CSVTGLQETQYF
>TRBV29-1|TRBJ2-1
CSVDSEQFF
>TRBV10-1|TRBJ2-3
CASSRTSGSADTQYF
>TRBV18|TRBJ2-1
CASSGGQGSYNEQFF
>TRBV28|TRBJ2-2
CASSSGRGDTGELFF
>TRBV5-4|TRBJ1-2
CASSLVGQGHNGYTF
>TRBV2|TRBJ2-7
CASSRTGTSGYEQYF
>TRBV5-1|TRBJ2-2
CASSYGLAGTRTGELFF
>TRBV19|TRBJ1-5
CASSTTWTANQPQHF
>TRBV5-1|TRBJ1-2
CASRNRDLYGYTF
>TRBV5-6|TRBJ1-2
CASIFGTLNYGYTF
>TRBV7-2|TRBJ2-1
CASSLVGSGGSYNEQFF
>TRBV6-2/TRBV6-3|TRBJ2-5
CASSQTSGNSETQYF
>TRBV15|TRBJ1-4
CATSRDRAGELFF
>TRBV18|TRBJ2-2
CASSPPLNTGELFF
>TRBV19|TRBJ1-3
CASTYGAGGSSGNTIYF
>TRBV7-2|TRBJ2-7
CASGGLTGFEQYF
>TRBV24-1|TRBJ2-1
CALGTSGSNEQFF
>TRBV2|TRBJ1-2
CASRRANYGYTF
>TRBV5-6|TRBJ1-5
CASSLGREGRQPQHF
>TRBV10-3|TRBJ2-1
CAIRDDYLNEQFF
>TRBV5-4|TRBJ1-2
CASSYRPGGAVVLYGYTF
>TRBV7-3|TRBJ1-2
CASSLGGQGNYGYTF
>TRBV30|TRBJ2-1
CAWSPGLFNEQFF
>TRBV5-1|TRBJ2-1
CASSSGVEQFF
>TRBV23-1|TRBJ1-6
CASEIRLTGHTNSPLHF
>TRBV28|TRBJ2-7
CASSYEVTGTRFLYEQYF